The entry below describes one TCR beta chain. The data originate from a study of Graves' ophthalmopathy and Graves' hyperthyroidism. For repertoire sequencing, the TCR beta CDR3 regions were amplified from RNA transcripts. HTBI primers were used in a first-round RT-PCR, which preceded a second-round multiplex PCR. TCRdb fed the multiplex PCR reads into MiXCR, producing one record per CDR3 protein. The data show about 220,000 distinct CDR3 sequences, with roughly a fifth seen just once and around 45% held by the top ten. This CDR3 comprises 15 residues. Looked up from germline, CDR1 is SNHLY and CDR2 is FYNNEI. Trimming took 5 bases from V and 3 from J, leaving 16 bases between them.

This sequence was found in a woman aged 45 to 65 with Graves' ophthalmopathy. The J gene is TRBJ2-5, the V gene TRBV2, with D possibly matching TRBD1 (6 bases). Input material: peripheral blood. CDR3 amino acids: CASSNPDRFKETQYF. CDR3 nucleotides: TGTGCCAGCAGTAATCCCGACAGGTTTAAAGAGACCCAGTACTTC.